The sequence of this T cell receptor beta chain was determined in a study of blood T cell repertoires in COVID-19 (TCRdb year 2020). Regarding the study in general: Samples covering the acute and convalescent phases of COVID-19 were provided by collaborators in the United States, Italy and Spain. The material from the prospective study consisted of cDNA or gDNA derived from T cells, B-cell-depleted T cells, or PBMCs. Subjects who had been exposed to COVID-19, were actively infected with it, or had recovered from it provided the deeply sampled blood TCRbeta repertoires that made up the dataset. The repertoires were made available in a free public database intended to serve as a resource for research on the immune response to SARS-CoV-2. Samples were obtained from the ongoing ImmuneRACE study (first 160 participants) and from 1,254 subjects provided by 6 global collaborators. Sample metadata almost always included a de-identified subject ID, COVID-19 status, age in years and sex. HLA class I and class II types, where available, came from metadata supplied by the sample provider rather than from assay-based typing. General study outcomes and caveats: The amount of clinical and demographic metadata varied by source and participant and was provided uncurated.

CDR1 and CDR2, per the germline V gene (reference sequence), are MNHEY and SMNVEV. The CDR3 numbers 11 residues from cysteine through phenylalanine. Only the CDR3 DNA is retained, 33 bases long and in frame from the first base. Trimming costs V 5 bases and J 8 bases, and their ends lie 9 bases apart. About this clone: Its antigen target is currently unknown. No per-base quality is available; no much larger clone lies one base away.

Each collaborating institution followed its own protocols to collect whole blood in K2EDTA tubes. Collaborator samples were shipped for TCRbeta analysis as frozen whole blood, isolated PBMCs, or DNA extracted from either sample type. The immunoSEQ Assay, a bias-controlled multiplex PCR, was used to amplify TCRbeta CDR3 regions from genomic DNA. In the original analysis: Nucleated cell counts per sample were estimated from amplification of reference gene primers within the assay. To quantify the absolute abundance of each unique TCRbeta CDR3 rearrangement, sequence reads were collapsed and filtered. For each sample, productive Simpson clonality was calculated by taking the square root of Simpson's diversity index across productive rearrangements. Entries here come from immuneACCESS through TCRdb and include only in-frame sequences with V and J called. Some clones fail to appear in such tables; in the studies checked, an unresolved V gene covers under half of the shortfall, and the cause of the remainder is unknown. Clone size and V and J calls were adopted from that table, with D and trimming inferred from the DNA. The sample table lists about 260,000 clones, almost 85% of them with a count of one. 1.5% to 2% of the sample comes from the top ten.

The sequencing sample was made of peripheral blood. The chain is encoded by TRBV27 joined to TRBJ1-1, with a weak D call of TRBD1 (6 bases match). The clonotype was recovered from a woman older than 75 with acute or convalescent COVID-19. The nucleotide sequence is given as TGTGCCAGCAGTACCGGGACAGAAGCTTTCTTT. Translated, it gives CASSTGTEAFF.